This T cell receptor beta chain was retrieved from a study of blood T cell repertoires in COVID-19. The table came from immunoSEQ multiplex PCR; TCRdb's copy has only in-frame clones and leaves some out. The data show hundreds of thousands of clones, 80% to 90% seen once. The CDR3 is 13 amino acids. V shed 2 bases and J shed 3 bases, with 7 bases lying between them. CDR1 SGHTA and CDR2 FQGNSA come from the germline V gene. This clone was counted once. Recovery meant two consecutive negative NP/OP PCR tests, professional clearance, or resolved symptoms. Sequencing was done on a sample of PBMCs or T cells enriched from blood (not recorded which). This chain links TRBV7-2 with TRBJ1-2; D is possibly TRBD1 (5 bases). The receptor was derived from a man aged 18 to 29 who had recovered from COVID-19. The chain's CDR3 is CASSLFRDYGYTF. CDR3 coding DNA: TGTGCCAGCAGCTTATTCAGGGACTATGGCTACACCTTC.